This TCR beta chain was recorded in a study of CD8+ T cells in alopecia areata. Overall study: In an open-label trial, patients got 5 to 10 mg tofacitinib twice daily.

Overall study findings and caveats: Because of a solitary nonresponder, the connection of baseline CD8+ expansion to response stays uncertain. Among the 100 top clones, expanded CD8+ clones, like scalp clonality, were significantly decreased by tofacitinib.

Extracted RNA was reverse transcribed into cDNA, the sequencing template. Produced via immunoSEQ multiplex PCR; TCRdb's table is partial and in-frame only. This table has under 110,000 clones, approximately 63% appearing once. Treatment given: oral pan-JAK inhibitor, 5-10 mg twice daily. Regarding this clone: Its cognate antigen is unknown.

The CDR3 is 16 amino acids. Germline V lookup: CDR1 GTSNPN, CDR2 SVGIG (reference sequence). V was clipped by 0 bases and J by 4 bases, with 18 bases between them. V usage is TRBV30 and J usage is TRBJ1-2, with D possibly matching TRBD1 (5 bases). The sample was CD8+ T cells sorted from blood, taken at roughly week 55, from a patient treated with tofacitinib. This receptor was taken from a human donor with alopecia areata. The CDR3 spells CAWSVPGAGPVYGYTF. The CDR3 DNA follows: TGTGCCTGGAGTGTACCTGGGGCAGGTCCGGTCTATGGCTACACCTTC.